Detailed here is one T cell receptor (beta chain). Its antigen remains undetermined. Per-base quality was not reported, and no clone a single base away is much larger than it. Using the deep immunoSEQ assay, TCR CDR3 regions were amplified from genomic DNA by multiplex PCR. Extracted genomic DNA from each cell subset was spread evenly across all wells of several immunoSEQ 96-well plates, with each plate serving as a replicate. For sorted subsets, roughly 200 ng of genomic DNA, equivalent to some 30,000 T cell genomes, went into each replicate PCR. Purified libraries were quantified with a Qubit 3.0 fluorometer, sized on a Bioanalyzer 2100, and re-quantified with the KAPA Library Quantification kit. Every immunoSEQ 96-well plate was sequenced on a dedicated single-read 150-cycle Illumina NextSeq 550 flow cell. The study's processing was this. Because the immunoSEQ output included only junctional sequences and no quality scores, the filtering could not be the same as the filtering used for full-length reads. To assign V/J genes and CDR3, sequences were annotated against IMGT germline references using PyIR, a Python wrapper for IgBLAST v1.9. Reads with weak V/J assignments (E-value above 1e-6), missing CDR3, stop codons, out-of-frame junctions, or ambiguous translated residues were removed. V3J clonotypes were defined as sequences sharing an identical inferred V gene, J gene, and CDR3 amino acid sequence. Percentage overlap between repertoires was computed as shared unique clonotypes divided by the size of the smaller repertoire. Three approaches were used to assess repertoire richness: RTK rarefaction, the Chao1 estimator, and Recon v2.1 estimates of unobserved clonotypes. For all TCRbeta clonotypes obtained by the gDNA method from a handful of donors, generation probabilities were computed with OLGA. Imported from immuneACCESS, the table was reduced by TCRdb to in-frame sequences with V and J called. These copies leave out some clones; in studies compared against another copy, an unresolved V gene accounts for under half, and the cause of the remainder is not known. The D gene and trimming were derived from the DNA, and the V and J assignments and clone size from that table. The sample table shows roughly 1.5 million clones, and approximately 98% are seen once. The ten top clones hold 0.4% to 0.45% of the sample.

These data originate in a study of shared clonotypes between healthy human individuals (TCRdb year 2020). For context, the study as a whole: The cohort comprised a couple of women and three men aged 18 to 49 years. For each donor, three plates each were used for CD4 naive and CD4 memory, two plates were used for CD8 naive, and one plate was used for CD8 memory. The study deeply sequenced blood TCR repertoires of five healthy adults to estimate repertoire size and the extent of clonotype sharing between individuals. Libraries were prepared and TCR repertoires were sequenced by different laboratories using diverse techniques, in order to increase sequencing depth and limit assay-specific biases. Per donor, leukapheresis produced somewhere between about 0.8 and 9 billion PBMCs. The paper as a whole reports these results and caveats: Based on pairwise subsampling, the degree of clonotype sharing among donors was expected to be affected by sequencing depth. Larger estimated clonotype richness was generally found for naive subsets than for memory subsets. Rarefaction of sorted-subset datasets indicated incomplete sequencing despite the large sequencing depth. When a handful of donors were compared, the shared fraction of clonotypes was about 5.5% for naive CD4, less than 4% for naive CD8, 2% to 2.5% for memory CD4, and approximately 0.4% for memory CD8. Sampling was limited to blood, and TCR repertoires in tissue likely differ from TCR repertoires in blood. Because the study included a small number of donors, the genetic and exposure-history diversity represented was limited. Compared with non-shared clonotypes, the clonotypes found in all four sorted-subset donors had higher generation probabilities.

The CDR3 contains 16 residues, cysteine and phenylalanine counted. Kept here is only the CDR3 DNA, which spans 48 bases and is read in frame from base 1. The donors were healthy, HIV-negative adults who had no recently reported acute infections or vaccinations. All donors were Caucasian adults living in Nashville, Tennessee, USA. CD4+ T cells were enriched by magnetic negative selection, after which naive cells were positively selected on CD45RA and the negative fraction was taken as the memory subset. Blood was obtained by leukapheresis, after which PBMCs were separated by Ficoll-Histopaque density gradient centrifugation and cryopreserved in liquid nitrogen vapor phase. Analytical flow cytometry was used to check the purity and quantity of every magnetically sorted T cell population. Genomic DNA was isolated from every sorted fraction and measured by UV absorbance on a Nanodrop 2000c.

The source is a man younger than 40 in good health. The sample was naive CD4+ T cells sorted from blood. Reading the label with the study, this specimen's cell subset or site is: CD45RA+ positively selected. Rearrangement joined TRBV12-2 to TRBJ2-3; the DNA was not used to check the table's D call, TRBD1. TRBV12-2 is reported as a pseudogene. The bases read TGTGCAAGTCGCCCCCGCCCCCCACAGGGGAAAGATACGCAGTATTTT. The translation is CASRPRPPQGKDTQYF.